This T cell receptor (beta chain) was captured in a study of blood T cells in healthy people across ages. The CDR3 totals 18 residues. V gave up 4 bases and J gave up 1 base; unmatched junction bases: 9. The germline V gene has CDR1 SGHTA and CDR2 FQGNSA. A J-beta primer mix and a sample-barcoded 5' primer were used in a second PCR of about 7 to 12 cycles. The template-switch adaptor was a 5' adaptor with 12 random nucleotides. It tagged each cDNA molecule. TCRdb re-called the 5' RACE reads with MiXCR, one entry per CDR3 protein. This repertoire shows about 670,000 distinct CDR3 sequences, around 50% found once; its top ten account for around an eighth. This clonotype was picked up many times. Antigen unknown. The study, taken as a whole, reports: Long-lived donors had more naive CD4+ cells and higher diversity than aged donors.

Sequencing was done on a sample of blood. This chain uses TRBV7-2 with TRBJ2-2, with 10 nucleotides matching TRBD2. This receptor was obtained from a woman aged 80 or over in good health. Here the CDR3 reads CASSYPPGLALNTGELFF. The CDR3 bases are TGTGCCAGCAGCTACCCCCCGGGACTAGCGCTGAACACCGGGGAGCTGTTTTTT.